The T cell receptor (beta chain) described here comes from a study of technical replicates of blood from a handful of donors. Measured with immunoSEQ multiplex PCR; TCRdb has only the in-frame clones, and not every one. The repertoire holds around 75,000 clones, 75% to 95% seen once, with under 0.3% in the top ten. V was clipped by 3 bases and J by 1 base, with 9 bases between them. The CDR3 consists of 14 residues. From germline, CDR1 is MDHEN and CDR2 SYDVKM. The J gene is TRBJ2-5, the V gene TRBV28, with D possibly matching TRBD2 (5 bases). The sequence was obtained from a human donor in good health. Sequenced input: T cells isolated from PBMCs. CDR3 residues: CASSFGRAQETQYF. CDR3 nucleotides: TGTGCCAGCAGTTTCGGGCGGGCCCAAGAGACCCAGTACTTC.